This is a list of T cell receptor beta chains from one sample in a study of T cells in Graves' hyperthyroidism and ophthalmopathy. TCRdb called the multiplex PCR reads again in MiXCR, with one record for every CDR3 protein. This sample has 500,000 or so distinct CDR3 sequences, with approximately 17% found just once. Specimen: blood. Receptors originate from a woman aged 18 to 35 with Graves' ophthalmopathy. CDR3s include the opening cysteine and the closing phenylalanine or tryptophan. The order of the fields is D gene, clone size, V gene, J gene, CDR3 DNA, CDR3 protein. A D gene is named only where the DNA matches it firmly. The size field is filled for only some rows; it gives once, few, many or a size class.

D gene: .; clone size: few; V gene: TRBV9; J gene: TRBJ1-1; CDR3 DNA: TGTGCCAGCAGCGTAGAGGGCACGGACCCGGCTGAAGCTTTCTTT; CDR3 protein: CASSVEGTDPAEAFF
D gene: TRBD1; clone size: many; V gene: TRBV28; J gene: TRBJ1-6; CDR3 DNA: TGTGCCAGCAGTTTGGGGAGGGGGCGGTCACCCCTCCACTTT; CDR3 protein: CASSLGRGRSPLHF
D gene: TRBD2; clone size: many; V gene: TRBV7-8; J gene: TRBJ2-3; CDR3 DNA: TGTGCCAGCAGCTTAGCGGGGACTAGCCCAGATACGCAGTATTTT; CDR3 protein: CASSLAGTSPDTQYF
D gene: TRBD1; clone size: .; V gene: TRBV4-3; J gene: TRBJ1-2; CDR3 DNA: TGCGCCAGCAGCCAAGATGTTCGGACAGGGGGCTATGGCTACACCTTC; CDR3 protein: CASSQDVRTGGYGYTF
D gene: TRBD1; clone size: .; V gene: TRBV5-1; J gene: TRBJ1-1; CDR3 DNA: TGCGCCAGCAGCTTCGACAGGGGTTTTACCACTGAAGCTTTCTTT; CDR3 protein: CASSFDRGFTTEAFF
D gene: .; clone size: .; V gene: TRBV11-2; J gene: TRBJ2-7; CDR3 DNA: TGTGCCAGCAGCTTAGTATTAGCGGCAACCTACGAGCAGTACTTC; CDR3 protein: CASSLVLAATYEQYF
D gene: .; clone size: few; V gene: TRBV6-2/TRBV6-3; J gene: TRBJ1-2; CDR3 DNA: TGTGCCAGCACCAATCCTGGGACTTTCTACACCTTC; CDR3 protein: CASTNPGTFYTF
D gene: .; clone size: many; V gene: TRBV30; J gene: TRBJ2-3; CDR3 DNA: TGTGCCTGGAGAAAAGGAAGCACAGATACGCAGTATTTT; CDR3 protein: CAWRKGSTDTQYF
D gene: .; clone size: many; V gene: TRBV3-1; J gene: TRBJ1-1; CDR3 DNA: TGTGCCAGCAGCCTAGGGTTCGGAACTGAAGCTTTCTTT; CDR3 protein: CASSLGFGTEAFF
D gene: .; clone size: many; V gene: TRBV30; J gene: TRBJ2-7; CDR3 DNA: TGTGCCTGGGGCACCGGGACGACTGGAGAGCAGTACTTC; CDR3 protein: CAWGTGTTGEQYF
D gene: .; clone size: .; V gene: TRBV7-3; J gene: TRBJ2-5; CDR3 DNA: TGTGCCAGCAGCCCCTCCACGGGAGCTCAAGAGACCCAGTACTTC; CDR3 protein: CASSPSTGAQETQYF
D gene: TRBD2; clone size: many; V gene: TRBV6-9; J gene: TRBJ2-1; CDR3 DNA: TGTGCCAGCACTATTTCTAGCGGGGTGGGCAATGAGCAGTTCTTC; CDR3 protein: CASTISSGVGNEQFF
D gene: TRBD2; clone size: .; V gene: TRBV20-1; J gene: TRBJ2-2; CDR3 DNA: TGCAGTGCTAGAGGCGGGGGGGACACCGGGGAGCTGTTTTTT; CDR3 protein: CSARGGGDTGELFF
D gene: .; clone size: few; V gene: TRBV5-1; J gene: TRBJ2-6; CDR3 DNA: TGCGCCAGCAGCCCATCCTCGGGAACTGGGGCCAACGTCCTGACTTTC; CDR3 protein: CASSPSSGTGANVLTF
D gene: TRBD2; clone size: few; V gene: TRBV6-1; J gene: TRBJ2-5; CDR3 DNA: TGTGCCAGCAGCGGGGGAGTAGCGGGGGGTGGTCAAGAGACCCAGTACTTC; CDR3 protein: CASSGGVAGGGQETQYF
D gene: .; clone size: .; V gene: TRBV19; J gene: TRBJ2-5; CDR3 DNA: TGTGCCAGTAGTTCCAACTCAAGGGGAGAGACCCAGTACTTC; CDR3 protein: CASSSNSRGETQYF
D gene: .; clone size: .; V gene: TRBV13; J gene: TRBJ1-1; CDR3 DNA: TGTGCCAGCAGCCCATGGGGGGCCCACACTGAAGCTTTCTTT; CDR3 protein: CASSPWGAHTEAFF
D gene: .; clone size: many; V gene: TRBV28; J gene: TRBJ2-7; CDR3 DNA: TGTGCCAGCCCTCTGAGGTGTAACTCCTACGAGCAGTACTTC; CDR3 protein: CASPLRCNSYEQYF
D gene: TRBD1; clone size: many; V gene: TRBV6-2/TRBV6-3; J gene: TRBJ2-3; CDR3 DNA: TGTGCCAGCAGTCCGGGACAGGGAAACACAGATACGCAGTATTTT; CDR3 protein: CASSPGQGNTDTQYF
D gene: .; clone size: many; V gene: TRBV20-1; J gene: TRBJ2-3; CDR3 DNA: TGCAGTGCTAGCCCGACACCCAATCTCGGTACGCAGTATTTT; CDR3 protein: CSASPTPNLGTQYF
D gene: .; clone size: many; V gene: TRBV3-1; J gene: TRBJ1-5; CDR3 DNA: TGTGCCAGCAGCCAAGACCCAGATGAGCAGCCCCAGCATTTT; CDR3 protein: CASSQDPDEQPQHF
D gene: TRBD1; clone size: few; V gene: TRBV7-9; J gene: TRBJ1-2; CDR3 DNA: TGTGCCAGCAGCTTAATAAATTTTGGGGACAGGGGAAAACATGGCTACACCTTC; CDR3 protein: CASSLINFGDRGKHGYTF
D gene: .; clone size: few; V gene: TRBV30; J gene: TRBJ2-7; CDR3 DNA: TGTGCCTGGAGTGGGGCGTCGCGGACCCCTTACGAGCAGTACTTC; CDR3 protein: CAWSGASRTPYEQYF
D gene: .; clone size: many; V gene: TRBV15; J gene: TRBJ1-1; CDR3 DNA: TGTGCCACCAGCAGAGACAGGGTAATTACTGAAGCTTTCTTT; CDR3 protein: CATSRDRVITEAFF
D gene: .; clone size: many; V gene: TRBV28; J gene: TRBJ2-1; CDR3 DNA: TGTGCCAGCAGCCGAGGACAATCTTCGTACAATGAGCAGTTCTTC; CDR3 protein: CASSRGQSSYNEQFF
D gene: .; clone size: many; V gene: TRBV5-1; J gene: TRBJ1-2; CDR3 DNA: TGCGCCAGCAGCTTTGAAGGGGTGGGCTATGGCTACACCTTC; CDR3 protein: CASSFEGVGYGYTF
D gene: TRBD2; clone size: many; V gene: TRBV24-1; J gene: TRBJ2-1; CDR3 DNA: TGTGCCACCAGTCCGTGGGCGGGAGACGAGCAGTTCTTC; CDR3 protein: CATSPWAGDEQFF
D gene: TRBD1; clone size: few; V gene: TRBV5-1; J gene: TRBJ2-2; CDR3 DNA: TGCGCCAGCAATGACTTGGGACAGGGGACCGGGGAGCTGTTTTTT; CDR3 protein: CASNDLGQGTGELFF
D gene: .; clone size: many; V gene: TRBV5-1; J gene: TRBJ1-1; CDR3 DNA: TGCGCCAGCAGCTTTCAAGTCCAGAACACTGAAGCTTTCTTT; CDR3 protein: CASSFQVQNTEAFF
D gene: .; clone size: many; V gene: TRBV12-3/TRBV12-4; J gene: TRBJ1-1; CDR3 DNA: TGTGCCAGCAGTCCCACAGGAATCAACACTGAAGCTTTCTTT; CDR3 protein: CASSPTGINTEAFF
D gene: .; clone size: .; V gene: TRBV2; J gene: TRBJ1-3; CDR3 DNA: TGTGCCAGCAGGGATACAGGGTTTTCTGGAAACACCATATATTTT; CDR3 protein: CASRDTGFSGNTIYF
D gene: .; clone size: .; V gene: TRBV2; J gene: TRBJ1-1; CDR3 DNA: TGTGCCAGCAGTAGGAAGGGAGGTGGGTCGGCTGAAGCTTTCTTT; CDR3 protein: CASSRKGGGSAEAFF
D gene: .; clone size: .; V gene: TRBV27; J gene: TRBJ2-3; CDR3 DNA: TGTGCCAGCAGTTTTGGGGAGAGCACAGATACGCAGTATTTT; CDR3 protein: CASSFGESTDTQYF
D gene: .; clone size: many; V gene: TRBV7-7; J gene: TRBJ2-5; CDR3 DNA: TGTGCTAGCAGCCGATTATTGGGGGGCGAGACCCAGTACTTC; CDR3 protein: CASSRLLGGETQYF
D gene: .; clone size: .; V gene: TRBV5-6; J gene: TRBJ2-1; CDR3 DNA: TGTGCCAGCAGCTTGGTACACGAATACAATGAGCAGTTCTTC; CDR3 protein: CASSLVHEYNEQFF
D gene: TRBD1; clone size: many; V gene: TRBV10-3; J gene: TRBJ2-1; CDR3 DNA: TGTGCCATCAGTGCGACCTCCGGGACAGCTTCCCCCAATGAGCAGTTCTTC; CDR3 protein: CAISATSGTASPNEQFF
D gene: .; clone size: .; V gene: TRBV13; J gene: TRBJ2-1; CDR3 DNA: TGTGCCAGCAGCCCCCGGGACCCGAGCTCCTACAATGAGCAGTTCTTC; CDR3 protein: CASSPRDPSSYNEQFF
D gene: .; clone size: many; V gene: TRBV5-1; J gene: TRBJ2-1; CDR3 DNA: TGCGCCAGCAGCGGGACGGCATCCAATGAGCAGTTCTTC; CDR3 protein: CASSGTASNEQFF
D gene: .; clone size: many; V gene: TRBV5-1; J gene: TRBJ2-1; CDR3 DNA: TGCGCCAGCAGCTTGTGGTCATCGGCAGGGTCCGCAATTGTCTACAATGAGCAGTTCTTC; CDR3 protein: CASSLWSSAGSAIVYNEQFF
D gene: TRBD2; clone size: many; V gene: TRBV5-1; J gene: TRBJ2-7; CDR3 DNA: TGCGCCAGCAGCTTGGATAGCGGGGGCCTCTACGAGCAGTACTTC; CDR3 protein: CASSLDSGGLYEQYF
D gene: .; clone size: .; V gene: TRBV27; J gene: TRBJ2-7; CDR3 DNA: TGTGCCAGCCCCGAAAGAGTTAAATGGGCATTCGAGCAGTACTTC; CDR3 protein: CASPERVKWAFEQYF
D gene: .; clone size: many; V gene: TRBV7-8; J gene: TRBJ1-5; CDR3 DNA: TGTGCCAGCAGCTTAAGACAAGGCCCGGGACAAAATCAGCCCCAGCATTTT; CDR3 protein: CASSLRQGPGQNQPQHF
D gene: TRBD2; clone size: .; V gene: TRBV28; J gene: TRBJ2-7; CDR3 DNA: TGTGCCAGCAGGGGGGGGGGTGGGCTGAGAGAGCAGTACTTC; CDR3 protein: CASRGGGGLREQYF
D gene: TRBD1; clone size: .; V gene: TRBV7-9; J gene: TRBJ2-3; CDR3 DNA: TGTGCCAGCAGCTTTACAGGGGCATATACGCAGTATTTT; CDR3 protein: CASSFTGAYTQYF
D gene: TRBD1; clone size: many; V gene: TRBV11-1; J gene: TRBJ1-6; CDR3 DNA: TGTGCCAGCAGCTTTGTTGGGACAGGGAATAATTCACCCCTCCACTTT; CDR3 protein: CASSFVGTGNNSPLHF
D gene: TRBD1; clone size: .; V gene: TRBV20-1; J gene: TRBJ2-1; CDR3 DNA: TGCAGTGCCTTTTGCCGGGACAGGGCCTACAATGAGCAGTTCTTC; CDR3 protein: CSAFCRDRAYNEQFF
D gene: TRBD1; clone size: many; V gene: TRBV28; J gene: TRBJ1-5; CDR3 DNA: TGTGCCAGCAGTTCAACCCGATTCAAAAGGGGACAGGGGGCCGATCAGCCCCAGCATTTT; CDR3 protein: CASSSTRFKRGQGADQPQHF
D gene: TRBD2; clone size: .; V gene: TRBV7-3; J gene: TRBJ2-1; CDR3 DNA: TGTGCCAGCAGCTTGACGGGACTAGCGGACAATGAGCAGTTCTTC; CDR3 protein: CASSLTGLADNEQFF
D gene: .; clone size: many; V gene: TRBV18; J gene: TRBJ1-2; CDR3 DNA: TGTGCCAGCTCACCGGGACATTCCCTTATGGATGGCTACACCTTC; CDR3 protein: CASSPGHSLMDGYTF